One and the same sample provided the 24 T cell receptor beta chains below, sequenced in a study of graft-versus-host responses after intestinal transplantation. The method was immunoSEQ multiplex PCR; TCRdb's version includes in-frame clones alone and lacks a portion of them. The data show 30,000 to 45,000 clones, nearly 95% seen once. The antigens of these receptors remain unknown. The input for sequencing was unstimulated CD8+ T cells sorted from spleen or lymph node cells, taken before transplant. These receptors originate from a human donor who was the organ donor for an intestinal transplant.

V gene TRBV7-3 combines with J gene TRBJ1-1; D remains ambiguous. Germline CDR1 SGHTA, CDR2 FQGTGA. CDR3 length equals 13 residues. The V and J ends lost 2 bases and 4 bases respectively, with 8 bases between them. The DNA for the CDR3 is TGTGCCAGCAGCTTATCCGGATCCACTGAAGCTTTCTTT. As protein: CASSLSGSTEAFF.

The chain links TRBV7-9 to TRBJ1-1; TRBD1 is a possible D gene (5 bases). V lost 5 bases and J lost 4, with 17 bases in between. The CDR3 has 15 amino acids. Germline V gene data show CDR1 as SEHNR and CDR2 as FQNEAQ (reference sequence). The CDR3 DNA reads as TGTGCCAGCAGCCCGCTCGACAGAGTCCGCACTGAAGCTTTCTTT. Translating gives CASSPLDRVRTEAFF. The complete variable domain, with remaining parts taken from reference TRBV7-9 and TRBJ1-1, reads DTGVSQNPRHKITKRGQNVTFRCDPISEHNRLYWYRQTLGQGPEFLTYFQNEAQLEKSRLLSDRFSAERPKGSFSTLEIQRTEQGDSAMYLCASSPLDRVRTEAFFGQGTRLTVV.

The J gene is TRBJ1-2, the V gene TRBV5-7, with D possibly matching TRBD1 (5 bases). TRBV5-7 is assigned to the ORF class and has an uncertain function. CDR3 length: 12 amino acids. V was pared by 0 bases and J by 5 bases, with 5 bases between. The CDR3 loop reads CASSLGGYGYTF. CDR3 in DNA: TGTGCCAGCAGCTTGGGGGGGTATGGCTACACCTTC.

The chain links TRBV19 to TRBJ2-1; D is possibly TRBD1 (8 bases). There are 16 residues in the CDR3. Germline lookup yields CDR1 LNHDA and CDR2 SQIVND (reference sequence). The CDR3 DNA follows: TGTGGATCGACCGGGGGGCCCGACAGGGGTGGGAATGAGCAGTTCTTC. It yields the protein CGSTGGPDRGGNEQFF.

V is TRBV6-5 and J is TRBJ1-1; no reliable D call. The V gene's germline CDR1 is MNHEY and CDR2 SVGAGI. The CDR3 length is 15 residues. The V gene lost 6 bases and the J gene lost 7 bases, with 21 bases spanning the gap. CDR3 sequence (DNA): TGTGCCAGCAGACCCCCCGGACCCACCCGGGGTGAAGCTTTCTTT. It translates to CASRPPGPTRGEAFF.

V is TRBV5-5 and J is TRBJ2-7; 12 bases line up with TRBD2. CDR1 and CDR2 from the germline V gene are SGHKS and YYEKEE (reference sequence). The CDR3 has 16 residues. V trimming: 2 bases; J trimming: 6 bases; junction bases outside the gene matches: 9. The CDR3 bases are TGTGCCAGCAGCTTCGGGCTAGCGGGAGGGCCCATCGAGCAGTACTTC. It is translated as CASSFGLAGGPIEQYF.

This clone was seen just once. The chain carries TRBV27 and TRBJ1-5, with a possible D match to TRBD1 (6 bases). V lost 8 bases and J lost 0, with 8 bases in between. Germline-derived CDR1 and CDR2 are MNHEY and SMNVEV (reference sequence). CDR3 length: 13 residues. DNA of the CDR3: TGTGCCAGCGGGGACAATAGCAATCAGCCCCAGCATTTT. It translates to CASGDNSNQPQHF.

V gene TRBV27 combines with J gene TRBJ2-2, with D maybe TRBD2 (6 bases). The CDR3 has 12 residues. V lost 10 bases and J 9 bases, leaving 15 bases between the germline ends. Per germline, CDR1 MNHEY and CDR2 SMNVEV (reference sequence). This chain's CDR3 is CATSARTRELFF. The CDR3 coding sequence is TGTGCCACAAGCGCTAGGACTAGGGAGCTGTTTTTT.

This clone was detected a few times. V gene TRBV2 combines with J gene TRBJ1-3; D is uncertain. The V gene's germline CDR1 is SNHLY and CDR2 FYNNEI. Trimming took 11 bases from V and 4 from J, leaving 18 bases between them. The CDR3 spans 14 residues. CDR3 coding DNA: TGTGCCCACCAAGCCCTGGTGGAGGGAAACACCATATATTTT. Encoded protein: CAHQALVEGNTIYF.

This clone occurred once. J is TRBJ2-3 and V is TRBV7-9, with D unclear. Germline V gene data show CDR1 as SEHNR and CDR2 as FQNEAQ (reference sequence). V was trimmed by 4 bases and J by 0 bases, leaving 11 bases between them. This CDR3 is built from 15 residues. The CDR3, as DNA: TGTGCCAGCAGCTCGACTGCTACTAGCACAGATACGCAGTATTTT. This translates into CASSSTATSTDTQYF.

The chain carries TRBV5-1 and TRBJ1-1; 7 bases align to TRBD1. CDR1 SGHRS and CDR2 YFSETQ come from the germline V gene. The CDR3 extends over 13 amino acids. V lost 0 bases, J lost 6 bases, and 2 bases stayed unmatched. This chain's CDR3 is CASSLVGGAEAFF. CDR3 sequence (DNA): TGCGCCAGCAGCTTGGTAGGGGGCGCTGAAGCTTTCTTT.

The chain has TRBV27 and TRBJ1-5; D is perhaps TRBD1 (6 bases). Trimming took off 4 bases at V and 7 bases at J, with 17 bases between the two ends. The V gene's germline CDR1 is MNHEY and CDR2 SMNVEV (reference sequence). This CDR3 has 15 residues. This CDR3 is CASSSQGGLVQPQHF. In DNA form, the CDR3 reads TGTGCCAGCAGTTCACAGGGCGGGCTTGTGCAGCCCCAGCATTTT.

CDR3 residues: CASSLGGGPVATNEKLFF. The DNA for the CDR3 is TGTGCCAGCAGCTTAGGGGGAGGACCCGTTGCAACTAATGAAAAACTGTTTTTT. The chain recombines TRBV7-9 with TRBJ1-4; no definite D call. V was cut by 1 base and J by 0 bases, with 15 bases left in between. Germline V CDR1 and CDR2: SEHNR, FQNEAQ (reference sequence). The CDR3 has 18 amino acids.

The chain carries TRBV2 and TRBJ2-7, with TRBD2 matching over 10 bases. The ends lost 3 bases at V and 2 bases at J; junction bases unmatched: 10. The V gene's germline CDR1 is SNHLY and CDR2 FYNNEI. This CDR3 spans 17 amino acids. CDR3 region: CASSDRGTSVLTYEQYF. The DNA for the CDR3 is TGTGCCAGCAGTGATAGGGGGACTAGCGTCCTGACCTACGAGCAGTACTTC.

The J gene is TRBJ2-1, the V gene TRBV5-4; TRBD2 aligns across 8 bases. Germline V gene lookup returns CDR1 SGHNT and CDR2 YYREEE (reference sequence). With V trimmed by 3 bases and J by 6 bases, 2 bases remained unmatched. The CDR3 contains 13 residues. DNA for the CDR3: TGTGCCAGCAGCTCCGGACTAGCCAATGAGCAGTTCTTC. As protein: CASSSGLANEQFF.

The chain is built from TRBV27 and TRBJ2-1, with 13 nucleotides matching TRBD2. The CDR3 sequence is 14 residues long. Germline V gives CDR1 MNHEY, CDR2 SMNVEV (reference sequence). V shed 6 bases and J 4 bases; nucleotides not matched to a gene: 0. Here the CDR3 reads CASRLAGGYNEQFF. CDR3 bases: TGTGCCAGCAGACTAGCGGGAGGGTACAATGAGCAGTTCTTC.

The rearrangement joins TRBV27 to TRBJ1-1; 7 bases line up with TRBD1. With V trimmed by 6 bases and J by 0 bases, 4 bases remained unmatched. This CDR3 has 14 amino acids. CDR1 MNHEY and CDR2 SMNVEV come from the germline V gene (reference sequence). This CDR3 reads CASSIQGVNTEAFF. CDR3 DNA sequence: TGTGCCAGCAGCATCCAGGGGGTGAACACTGAAGCTTTCTTT.

The chain recombines TRBV5-5 with TRBJ2-7; no definite D call. With 2 bases removed from V and 1 base from J, the gap between germline ends came to 10 bases. CDR3 length equals 14 residues. Germline CDR1 SGHKS, CDR2 YYEKEE (reference sequence). The CDR3 sequence: CASSLSSASYEQYF. CDR3 in DNA: TGTGCCAGCAGCTTATCCTCAGCGTCCTACGAGCAGTACTTC.

This clone was detected once. The chain links TRBV5-6 to TRBJ2-5; D possibly matches TRBD1 or TRBD2 (5 bases each). The end of the DNA aligns better with TRBJ2-7, so the J call may be wrong. The CDR3 is made up of 13 amino acids. From germline, CDR1 is SGHDT and CDR2 YYEEEE. CDR3 in amino acids: CASSAGTGYEQYF. The CDR3 DNA reads TGTGCCAGCTCAGCAGGGACGGGCTACGAGCAGTACTTC.

V usage is TRBV19 and J usage is TRBJ2-3; D unclear. Germline loops: CDR1 LNHDA, CDR2 SQIVND (reference sequence). The V gene lost 11 bases and the J gene lost 1 base, with 16 bases spanning the gap. The CDR3 runs 14 residues. The CDR3 reads CARPTFPRTDTQYF. As DNA, the CDR3 is TGTGCCCGTCCTACTTTCCCTCGCACAGATACGCAGTATTTT.

The chain combines TRBV4-1 with TRBJ2-1, with a tentative D call TRBD1 (5 bases). The CDR3 is 14 residues long. From germline, CDR1 is MGHRA and CDR2 YSYEKL. The V gene lost 3 bases and the J gene lost 7 bases, with 13 bases spanning the gap. In DNA, the CDR3 is TGCGCCAGCAGCCACCAGACAGCTACTAATGAGCAGTTCTTC. Residues: CASSHQTATNEQFF.

The chain recombines TRBV2 with TRBJ1-5; no firm D call. V gave up 9 bases and J gave up 0 bases, with 9 bases separating them. The length of the CDR3 is 13 residues. Germline CDR1 and CDR2: SNHLY and FYNNEI. The CDR3 sequence: CARSNSSNQPQHF. The DNA of the CDR3 is TGTGCCAGGAGTAACAGTAGCAATCAGCCCCAGCATTTT. The full variable domain, rest sourced from reference TRBV2 and TRBJ1-5, is EPEVTQTPSHQVTQMGQEVILRCVPISNHLYFYWYRQILGQKVEFLVSFYNNEISEKSEIFDDQFSVERPDGSNFTLKIRSTKLEDSAMYFCARSNSSNQPQHFGDGTRLSIL.

This sequence joins TRBV5-5 and TRBJ1-1; D gene unclear. CDR1 SGHKS and CDR2 YYEKEE come from the germline V gene (reference sequence). V was trimmed by 1 base and J by 7 bases, leaving 11 bases between them. The CDR3 length is 13 residues. In DNA, the CDR3 is TGTGCCAGCAGCTTGTCGGGCGGACTTGAAGCTTTCTTT. It codes for CASSLSGGLEAFF.

The V gene is TRBV4-3, the J gene TRBJ2-1; 12 positions match TRBD2. This CDR3 is 15 amino acids long. V dropped 4 bases and J dropped 8; count of bases not matched to a gene: 6. From germline, CDR1 is LGHNA and CDR2 YSLEER. In nucleotides, the CDR3 is TGCGCCAGCAGCCGACTAGCGGGAGTCCTCCATGAGCAGTTCTTC. Amino acids: CASSRLAGVLHEQFF.